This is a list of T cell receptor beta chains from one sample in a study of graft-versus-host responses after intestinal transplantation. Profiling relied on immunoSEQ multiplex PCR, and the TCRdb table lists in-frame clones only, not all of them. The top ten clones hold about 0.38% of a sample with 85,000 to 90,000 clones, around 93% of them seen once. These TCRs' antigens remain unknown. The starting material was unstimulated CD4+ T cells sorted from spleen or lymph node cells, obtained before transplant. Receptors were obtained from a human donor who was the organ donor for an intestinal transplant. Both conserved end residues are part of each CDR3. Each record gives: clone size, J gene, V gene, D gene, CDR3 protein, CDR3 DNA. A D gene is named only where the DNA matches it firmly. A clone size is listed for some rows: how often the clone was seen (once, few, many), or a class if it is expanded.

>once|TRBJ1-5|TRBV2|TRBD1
CASRDRRGGNQPQHF
TGTGCCAGCAGGGACAGGCGGGGGGGCAATCAGCCCCAGCATTTT
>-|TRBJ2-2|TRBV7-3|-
CASSLNPRGGELFF
TGTGCCAGCAGCTTAAATCCCCGGGGAGGGGAGCTGTTTTTT
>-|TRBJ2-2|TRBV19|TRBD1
CASSTGGDTGELFF
TGTGCCAGTAGTACAGGGGGCGACACCGGGGAGCTGTTTTTT
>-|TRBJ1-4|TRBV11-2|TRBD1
CASSPGQHYNEKLFF
TGTGCCAGCAGCCCGGGACAGCATTATAATGAAAAACTGTTTTTT
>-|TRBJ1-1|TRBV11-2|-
CASSLNRAPEAFF
TGTGCCAGCAGCTTAAACAGGGCCCCTGAAGCTTTCTTT
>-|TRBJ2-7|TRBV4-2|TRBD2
CASSQEGLAGVSYEQYF
TGTGCCAGCAGCCAAGAGGGACTAGCGGGAGTTAGTTACGAGCAGTACTTC
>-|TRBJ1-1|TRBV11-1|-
CASSLLTGGKAFF
TGTGCCAGCAGCCTACTGACGGGGGGGAAAGCTTTCTTT
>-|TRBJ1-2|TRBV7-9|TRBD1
CASSWTGGYGYTF
TGTGCCAGCAGCTGGACAGGGGGCTATGGCTACACCTTC
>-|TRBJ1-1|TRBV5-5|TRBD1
CASSSDRVANTEAFF
TGTGCCAGCAGCTCGGACAGGGTAGCGAACACTGAAGCTTTCTTT
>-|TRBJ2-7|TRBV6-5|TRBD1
CASSYSEQGYSPEQYF
TGTGCCAGCAGTTACTCAGAACAGGGGTATAGTCCCGAGCAGTACTTC
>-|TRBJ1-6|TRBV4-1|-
CASSQEGGGYNSPLHF
TGCGCCAGCAGCCAAGAAGGGGGGGGCTATAATTCACCCCTCCACTTT
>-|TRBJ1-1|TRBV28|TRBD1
CASSSGQPNTEAFF
TGTGCCAGCAGTTCGGGACAGCCCAACACTGAAGCTTTCTTT
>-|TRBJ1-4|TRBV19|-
CASSYLGGQNEKLFF
TGTGCCAGTAGTTATTTGGGAGGGCAGAATGAAAAACTGTTTTTT
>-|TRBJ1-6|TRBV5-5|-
CASSGPGSSVFYNSPLHF
TGTGCCAGCAGCGGCCCCGGGAGCAGTGTCTTCTATAATTCACCCCTCCACTTT
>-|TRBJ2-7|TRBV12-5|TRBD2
CASGRTLAGAYYEQYF
TGTGCTAGTGGCCGCACCCTAGCGGGAGCCTACTACGAGCAGTACTTC
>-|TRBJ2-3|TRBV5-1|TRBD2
CASSTELAGGTDTQYF
TGCGCCAGCAGCACCGAACTAGCGGGAGGAACAGATACGCAGTATTTT
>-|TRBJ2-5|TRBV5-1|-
CASSLTSSFRETQYF
TGCGCCAGCAGCTTGACGTCCTCATTTCGGGAGACCCAGTACTTC
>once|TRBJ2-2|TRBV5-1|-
CASRGREGGELFF
TGCGCCAGCAGGGGCCGGGAAGGCGGGGAGCTGTTTTTT
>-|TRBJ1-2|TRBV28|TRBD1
CASSLGTGSYSGYTF
TGTGCCAGCAGTTTAGGGACAGGGTCGTATAGTGGCTACACCTTC
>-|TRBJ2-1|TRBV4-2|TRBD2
CASSQDGRAFGNEQFF
TGTGCCAGCAGCCAAGATGGGAGGGCTTTCGGGAATGAGCAGTTCTTC
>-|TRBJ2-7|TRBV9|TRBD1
CASSESGTGSYEQYF
TGTGCCAGCAGCGAATCCGGGACAGGCTCCTACGAGCAGTACTTC
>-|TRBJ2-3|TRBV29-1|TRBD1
CSVAYRGPSTDTQYF
TGCAGCGTAGCCTACAGGGGGCCTAGCACAGATACGCAGTATTTT